Sequencing of this T cell receptor (beta chain) was carried out in a study of blood T cells in healthy people across ages. Study-wide results and limits: Per million T cells, TCR beta diversity dropped roughly linearly as age increased.

Through a sample-barcoded 5' primer and a J-beta primer mix, a second PCR was run for roughly 6 to 12 cycles. Each cDNA molecule, via a template-switch adaptor with 12 random nucleotides, was tagged. TCRdb re-called the 5' RACE reads through MiXCR, storing one row per CDR3 protein. The table has about 1 million distinct CDR3 sequences, roughly 24% seen once. This clonotype appeared a few times. The antigen is not known. Germline lookup yields CDR1 MGHRA and CDR2 YSYEKL. The V and J ends lost 5 bases and 5 bases respectively, with 17 bases between them. The CDR3 spans 15 residues. In addition, the sample was reused for a study of T cells of mothers and their children. That paper states: Each child gave 2.5 million to 3.5 million TCR beta CDR3 reads (each mother, over 10 million).

This chain links TRBV4-1 with TRBJ2-3, with D perhaps TRBD1 (5 bases). The source material was blood. The TCR comes from a girl aged 2 to 10 in good health. DNA for the CDR3: TGCGCCAGCAGCTTCAGCTTCCTCCAGGGAGATACGCAGTATTTT. Protein product: CASSFSFLQGDTQYF.